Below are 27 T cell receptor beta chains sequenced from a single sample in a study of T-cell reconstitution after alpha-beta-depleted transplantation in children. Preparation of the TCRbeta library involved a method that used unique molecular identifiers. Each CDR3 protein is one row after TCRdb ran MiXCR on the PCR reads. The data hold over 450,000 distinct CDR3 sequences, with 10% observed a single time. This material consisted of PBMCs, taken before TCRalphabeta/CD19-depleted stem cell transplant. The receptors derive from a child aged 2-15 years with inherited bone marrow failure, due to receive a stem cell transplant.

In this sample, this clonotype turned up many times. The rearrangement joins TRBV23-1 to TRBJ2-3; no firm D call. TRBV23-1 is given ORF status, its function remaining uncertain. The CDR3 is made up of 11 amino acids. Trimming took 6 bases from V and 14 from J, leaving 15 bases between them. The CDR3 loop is CASSTPGPWYF. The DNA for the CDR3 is TGCGCCAGCAGCACCCCGGGTCCTTGGTATTTT.

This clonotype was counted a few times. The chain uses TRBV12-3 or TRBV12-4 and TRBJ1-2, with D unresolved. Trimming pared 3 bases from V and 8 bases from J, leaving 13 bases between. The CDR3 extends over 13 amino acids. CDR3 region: CASSFNGEGGYTF. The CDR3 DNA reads TGTGCCAGCAGTTTTAACGGGGAAGGGGGCTACACCTTC.

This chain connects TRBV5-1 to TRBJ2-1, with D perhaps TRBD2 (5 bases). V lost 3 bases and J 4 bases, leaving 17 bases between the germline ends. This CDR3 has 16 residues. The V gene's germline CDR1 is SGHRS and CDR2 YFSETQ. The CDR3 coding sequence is TGCGCCAGCAGCTGGACGGTGGGAGCACTGTACAATGAGCAGTTCTTC. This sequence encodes CASSWTVGALYNEQFF.

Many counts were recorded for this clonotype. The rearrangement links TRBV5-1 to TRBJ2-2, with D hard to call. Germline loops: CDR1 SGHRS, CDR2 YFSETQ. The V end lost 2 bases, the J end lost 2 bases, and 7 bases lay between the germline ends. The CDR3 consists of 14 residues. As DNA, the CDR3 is TGCGCCAGCAGCTTTGGAGCTAACACCGGGGAGCTGTTTTTT. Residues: CASSFGANTGELFF.

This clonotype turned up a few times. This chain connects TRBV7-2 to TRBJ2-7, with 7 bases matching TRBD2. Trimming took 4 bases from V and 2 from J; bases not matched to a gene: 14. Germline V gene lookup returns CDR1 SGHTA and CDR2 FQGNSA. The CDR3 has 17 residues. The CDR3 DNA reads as TGTGCCAGCAGCTCTGATAGCGGGCTTTCGAAACCCTACGAGCAGTACTTC. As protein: CASSSDSGLSKPYEQYF.

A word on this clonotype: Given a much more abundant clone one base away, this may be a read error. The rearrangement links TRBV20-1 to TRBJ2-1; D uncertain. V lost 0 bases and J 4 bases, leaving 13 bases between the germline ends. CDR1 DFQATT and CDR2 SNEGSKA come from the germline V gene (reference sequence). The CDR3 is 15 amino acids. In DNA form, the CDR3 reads TGCAGTGCTAGAGATCTGGGAACGGCGTACAATGAGCAGTTCTTC. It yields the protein CSARDLGTAYNEQFF.

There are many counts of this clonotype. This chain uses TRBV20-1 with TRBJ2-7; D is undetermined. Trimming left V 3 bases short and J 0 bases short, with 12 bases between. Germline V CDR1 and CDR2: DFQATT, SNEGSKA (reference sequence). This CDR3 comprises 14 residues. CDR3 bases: TGCAGTGCTAGTAGAGCTCAGAGCTCCTACGAGCAGTACTTC. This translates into CSASRAQSSYEQYF.

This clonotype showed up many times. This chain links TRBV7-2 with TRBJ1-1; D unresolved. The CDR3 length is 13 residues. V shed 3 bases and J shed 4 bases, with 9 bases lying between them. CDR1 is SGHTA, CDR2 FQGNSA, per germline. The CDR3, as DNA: TGTGCCAGCAGCTTCGTAGGGCTCACTGAAGCTTTCTTT. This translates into CASSFVGLTEAFF.

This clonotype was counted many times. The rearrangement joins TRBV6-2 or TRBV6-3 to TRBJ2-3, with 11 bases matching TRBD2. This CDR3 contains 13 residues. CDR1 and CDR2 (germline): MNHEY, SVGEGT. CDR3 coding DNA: TGTCCTAGCGGGAGGACAAGCACAGATACGCAGTATTTT. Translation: CPSGRTSTDTQYF.

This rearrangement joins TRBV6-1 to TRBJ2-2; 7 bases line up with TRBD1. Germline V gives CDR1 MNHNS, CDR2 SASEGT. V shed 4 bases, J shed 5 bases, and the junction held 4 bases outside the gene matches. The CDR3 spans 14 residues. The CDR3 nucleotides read TGTGCCAGCAGTGCCGGGACAGCAACCGGGGAGCTGTTTTTT. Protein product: CASSAGTATGELFF.

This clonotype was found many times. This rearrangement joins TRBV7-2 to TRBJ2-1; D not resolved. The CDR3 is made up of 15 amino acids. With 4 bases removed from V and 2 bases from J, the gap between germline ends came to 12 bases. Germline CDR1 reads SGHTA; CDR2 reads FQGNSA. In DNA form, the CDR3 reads TGTGCCAGCAGCTCCAGACCCTGGCCCTACAATGAGCAGTTCTTC. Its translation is CASSSRPWPYNEQFF.

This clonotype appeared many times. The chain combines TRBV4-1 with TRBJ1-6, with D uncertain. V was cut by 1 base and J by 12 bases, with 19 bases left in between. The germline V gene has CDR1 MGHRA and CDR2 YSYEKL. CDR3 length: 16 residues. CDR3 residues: CASSQVLGRRREPLHF. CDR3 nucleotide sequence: TGCGCCAGCAGCCAAGTCTTGGGCAGGCGGAGGGAACCCCTCCACTTT.

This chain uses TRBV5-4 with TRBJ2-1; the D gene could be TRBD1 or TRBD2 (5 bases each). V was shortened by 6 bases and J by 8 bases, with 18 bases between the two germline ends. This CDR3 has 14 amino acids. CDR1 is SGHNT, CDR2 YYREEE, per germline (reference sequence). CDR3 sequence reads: CASMGVQGRDEQFF. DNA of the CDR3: TGTGCCAGCATGGGAGTGCAGGGCCGCGATGAGCAGTTCTTC.

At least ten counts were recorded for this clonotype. CDR3 nucleotides: TGCAGTGCTAGCCCCCCCCCCAATGAGCAGTTCTTC. Translating it yields CSASPPPNEQFF. This sequence joins TRBV20-1 and TRBJ2-1; D remains unclear. CDR3 size: 12 residues. The V and J ends lost 3 bases and 6 bases respectively, with 9 bases between them. CDR1 is DFQATT, CDR2 SNEGSKA, per germline (reference sequence).

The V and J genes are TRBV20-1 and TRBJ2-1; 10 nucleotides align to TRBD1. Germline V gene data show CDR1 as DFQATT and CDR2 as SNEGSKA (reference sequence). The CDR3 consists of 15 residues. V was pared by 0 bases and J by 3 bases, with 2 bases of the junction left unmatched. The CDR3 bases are TGCAGTGCTAGAGATCGGACAGGGGGCTACAATGAGCAGTTCTTC. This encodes CSARDRTGGYNEQFF.

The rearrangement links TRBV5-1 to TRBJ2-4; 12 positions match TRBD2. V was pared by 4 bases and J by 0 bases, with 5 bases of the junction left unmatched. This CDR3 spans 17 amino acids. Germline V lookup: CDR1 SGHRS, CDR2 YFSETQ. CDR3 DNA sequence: TGCGCCAGCAGCCCTGGACTAGCGGGAACAGCCAAAAACATTCAGTACTTC. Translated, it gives CASSPGLAGTAKNIQYF.

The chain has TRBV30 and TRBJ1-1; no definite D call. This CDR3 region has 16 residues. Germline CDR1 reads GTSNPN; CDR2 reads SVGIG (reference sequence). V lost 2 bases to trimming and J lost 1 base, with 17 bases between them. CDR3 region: CAWSISIRVGNTEAFF. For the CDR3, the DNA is TGTGCCTGGAGTATCAGCATCCGCGTAGGGAACACTGAAGCTTTCTTT. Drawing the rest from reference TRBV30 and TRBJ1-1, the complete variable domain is SQTIHQWPATLVQPVGSPLSLECTVEGTSNPNLYWYRQAAGRGLQLLFYSVGIGQISSEVPQNLSASRPQDRQFILSSKKLLLSDSGFYLCAWSISIRVGNTEAFFGQGTRLTVV.

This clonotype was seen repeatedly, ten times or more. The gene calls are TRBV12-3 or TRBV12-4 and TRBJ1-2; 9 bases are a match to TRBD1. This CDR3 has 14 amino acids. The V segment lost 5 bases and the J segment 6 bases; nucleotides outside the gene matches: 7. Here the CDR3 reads CASSHSGTGHGYTF. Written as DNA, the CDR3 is TGTGCCAGCAGTCATTCCGGGACAGGGCATGGCTACACCTTC.

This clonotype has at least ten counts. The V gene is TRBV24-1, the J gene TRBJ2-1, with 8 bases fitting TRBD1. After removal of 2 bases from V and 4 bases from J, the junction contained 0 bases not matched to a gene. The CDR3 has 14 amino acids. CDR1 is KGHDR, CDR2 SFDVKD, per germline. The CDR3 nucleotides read TGTGCCACCAGTGATTGGGACAGGTACAATGAGCAGTTCTTC. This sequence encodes CATSDWDRYNEQFF.

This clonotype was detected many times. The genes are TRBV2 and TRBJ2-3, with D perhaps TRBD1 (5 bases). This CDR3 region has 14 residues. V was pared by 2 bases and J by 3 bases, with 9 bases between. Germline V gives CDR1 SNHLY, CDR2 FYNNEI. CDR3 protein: CASSEYPGTDTQYF. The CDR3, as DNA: TGTGCCAGCAGTGAATATCCAGGGACAGATACGCAGTATTTT.

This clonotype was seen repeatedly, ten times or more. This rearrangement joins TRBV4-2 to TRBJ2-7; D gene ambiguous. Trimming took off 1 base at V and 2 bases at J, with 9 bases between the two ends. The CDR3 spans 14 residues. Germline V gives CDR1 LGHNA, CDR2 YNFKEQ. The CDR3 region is CASSQGISTYEQYF. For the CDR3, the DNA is TGTGCCAGCAGCCAAGGAATTTCGACCTACGAGCAGTACTTC.

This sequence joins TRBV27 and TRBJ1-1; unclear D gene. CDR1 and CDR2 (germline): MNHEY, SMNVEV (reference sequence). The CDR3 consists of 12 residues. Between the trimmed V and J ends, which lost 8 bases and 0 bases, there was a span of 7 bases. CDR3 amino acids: CASGPLNTEAFF. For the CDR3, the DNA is TGTGCCAGCGGCCCCTTGAACACTGAAGCTTTCTTT.

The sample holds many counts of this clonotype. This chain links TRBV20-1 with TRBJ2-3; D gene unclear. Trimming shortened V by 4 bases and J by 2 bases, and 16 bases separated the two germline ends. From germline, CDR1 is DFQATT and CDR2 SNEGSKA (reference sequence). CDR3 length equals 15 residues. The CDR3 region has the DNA TGCAGTGCTACCGACACTTACCAGATCACAGATACGCAGTATTTT. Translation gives CSATDTYQITDTQYF.

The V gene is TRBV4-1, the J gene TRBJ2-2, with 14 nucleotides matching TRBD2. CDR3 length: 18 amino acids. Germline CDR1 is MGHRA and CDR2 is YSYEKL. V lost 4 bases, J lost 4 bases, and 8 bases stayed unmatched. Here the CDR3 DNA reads TGCGCCAGCAGCCTCTACGGACTAGCGGGAGGTTTCACCGGGGAGCTGTTTTTT. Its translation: CASSLYGLAGGFTGELFF.

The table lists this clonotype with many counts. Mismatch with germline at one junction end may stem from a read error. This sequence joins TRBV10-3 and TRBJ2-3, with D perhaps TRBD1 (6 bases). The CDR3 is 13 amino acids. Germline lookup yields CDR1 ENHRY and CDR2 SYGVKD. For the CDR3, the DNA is TGTGCCTTCAGGGGCGGGCTCACAGATACGCAGTATTTT. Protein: CAFRGGLTDTQYF.

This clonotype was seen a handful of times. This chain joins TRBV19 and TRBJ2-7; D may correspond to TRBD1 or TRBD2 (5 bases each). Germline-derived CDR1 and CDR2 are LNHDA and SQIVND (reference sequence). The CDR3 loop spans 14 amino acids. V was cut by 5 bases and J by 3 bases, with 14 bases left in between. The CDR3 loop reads CASSARDGFYEQYF. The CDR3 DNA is TGTGCCAGTAGTGCGAGGGACGGCTTCTACGAGCAGTACTTC. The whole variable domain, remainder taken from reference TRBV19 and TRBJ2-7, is DGGITQSPKYLFRKEGQNVTLSCEQNLNHDAMYWYRQDPGQGLRLIYYSQIVNDFQKGDIAEGYSVSREKKESFPLTVTSAQKNPTAFYLCASSARDGFYEQYFGPGTRLTVT.

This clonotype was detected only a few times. The CDR3 nucleotides are TGCAGCGTTGAAACCCCTCAGGAGCGGGAGAGCTCCTACGAGCAGTACTTC. Its translation is CSVETPQERESSYEQYF. The chain combines TRBV29-1 with TRBJ2-7, with 8 nucleotides matching TRBD2. Germline trimming cut 2 bases from V and 0 bases from J; bases unmatched to any gene: 12. Germline values: CDR1 SQVTM, CDR2 ANQGSEA. The CDR3 is 17 residues long.